This record looks at one TCR beta chain sequence and its context. The CDR3 covers 17 residues. CDR1 SGHRS and CDR2 YFSETQ come from the germline V gene. Trimming at V came to 3 bases and at J to 2 bases, leaving 13 bases not matched to a gene. The sample is drawn from a study of T cells in Graves' hyperthyroidism and ophthalmopathy. Researchers took RNA transcripts and amplified the TCR beta CDR3 regions from them. Initially, a first-round RT-PCR of the TCR CDR3 employed the HTBI primer set. TCRdb re-called the multiplex PCR reads with MiXCR, one entry per CDR3 protein. The sample holds about 500,000 distinct CDR3 sequences, 15% to 20% seen once.

The receptor's source is a woman younger than 30 with Graves' ophthalmopathy. This chain links TRBV5-1 with TRBJ1-2, with TRBD1 identical over 7 bases. Sequenced input: blood. The CDR3 spells CASSSPTGPSTNYGYTF. CDR3 DNA sequence: TGCGCCAGCAGCTCACCGACAGGGCCATCAACGAACTATGGCTACACCTTC.